The 30 T cell receptor beta chains below were found in one sample sequenced in a study of blood T cell repertoires in COVID-19. Profiled with immunoSEQ multiplex PCR; TCRdb holds only in-frame clones, not every one. The top ten hold 2.4% of the sample, which has about 260,000 clones, around 89% seen once. Sequencing was carried out using PBMCs or T cells enriched from blood (not recorded which). These receptors were collected from a woman between 18 and 29 years old who had recovered from COVID-19.

This clone showed up just once. This chain uses TRBV21-1 with TRBJ2-1; the table calls TRBD2, which could not be checked here. TRBV21-1 is a pseudogene locus. The CDR3 consists of 18 residues. In DNA, the CDR3 is TGTGCCAGCAGCAAAGCCAGCGGGGGTGTAAGCTCCTACAATGAGCAGTTCTTC. Its protein is CASSKASGGVSSYNEQFF.

This chain connects TRBV28 to TRBJ1-2, with 7 bases identical to TRBD1. CDR3 length equals 16 residues. CDR1 and CDR2 from the germline V gene are MDHEN and SYDVKM. The J segment lost 6 bases and the V segment lost 6 bases, leaving 16 bases of the junction unmatched. CDR3: CASSPSQGVTFDGYTF. As DNA, the CDR3 is TGTGCCAGCAGCCCGTCCCAGGGGGTTACCTTCGATGGCTACACCTTC.

V gene TRBV6-5 combines with J gene TRBJ1-2; 9 bases align to TRBD1. This CDR3 is 16 amino acids long. Germline lookup yields CDR1 MNHEY and CDR2 SVGAGI. V was clipped by 0 bases and J by 6 bases; unmatched bases: 8. CDR3 nucleotides: TGTGCCAGCAGTTACTCGTCGGGACAGGGCATGAATGGCTACACCTTC. Its protein product is CASSYSSGQGMNGYTF.

The V call is TRBV27, the J call TRBJ2-7; D is undetermined. V was cut by 0 bases and J by 4 bases, with 7 bases left in between. The V gene's germline CDR1 is MNHEY and CDR2 SMNVEV (reference sequence). CDR3 size: 13 residues. The chain's CDR3 is CASSLSAGYEQYF. Here the CDR3 DNA reads TGTGCCAGCAGTTTATCGGCAGGATACGAGCAGTACTTC.

To note about this clone: One junction end disagrees with the germline gene, perhaps due to a read error. The genes are TRBV6-1 and TRBJ2-7, with 9 nucleotides matching TRBD2. CDR3 length equals 14 residues. Germline V CDR1 and CDR2: MNHNS, SASEGT. The CDR3 nucleotides read TGTGCCAGCAGTGAAGCAGGGAGGGGGACTAGCAATCACTTC. It specifies CASSEAGRGTSNHF.

This chain uses TRBV5-1 with TRBJ1-1; TRBD1 matches 8 bases. This CDR3 contains 12 residues. With 3 bases clipped from V and 6 bases from J, the junction kept 1 base outside the gene matches. Germline loops: CDR1 SGHRS, CDR2 YFSETQ. The CDR3 sequence is CASSWTGPEAFF. The DNA for the CDR3 is TGCGCCAGCAGCTGGACAGGGCCTGAAGCTTTCTTT.

This chain connects TRBV7-9 to TRBJ1-5; 10 bases are a match to TRBD1. The CDR3 has 16 amino acids. V lost 5 bases, J lost 4 bases, and 8 bases stayed unmatched. In germline, CDR1 is SEHNR, CDR2 FQNEAQ (reference sequence). CDR3 loop: CASSPLDRGGNQPQHF. Written as DNA, the CDR3 is TGTGCCAGCAGCCCGTTGGACAGGGGGGGAAATCAGCCCCAGCATTTT.

This clone was counted once. The V call is TRBV7-2, the J call TRBJ2-7; D possibly corresponds to TRBD1 (5 bases). V was pared by 6 bases and J by 0 bases, with 15 bases between. This CDR3 has 15 amino acids. The germline gives CDR1 SGHTA, CDR2 FQGNSA. The CDR3 sequence is CASRSPRQSSYEQYF. CDR3 sequence (DNA): TGTGCCAGCAGGTCGCCGAGACAGAGCTCCTACGAGCAGTACTTC.

Written as DNA, the CDR3 is TGTGCCAGCAGCCAAGGCAGTCGGGCTGAAGCTTTCTTT. Translation gives CASSQGSRAEAFF. The rearrangement uses TRBV3-1 (or the pseudogene TRBV3-2) and TRBJ1-1; D gene ambiguous. Per germline, CDR1 LGHDT and CDR2 YNNKEL (reference sequence). CDR3 size: 13 residues. The V gene lost 1 base and the J gene lost 6 bases, with 9 bases spanning the gap.

The count of this clone is one. CDR3 sequence: CASSRTVRNTEAFF. CDR3 bases: TGTGCCAGCAGCCGAACAGTGCGGAACACTGAAGCTTTCTTT. The V gene is TRBV2, the J gene TRBJ1-1; D is ambiguous. The V gene's germline CDR1 is SNHLY and CDR2 FYNNEI. With 6 bases removed from V and 1 base from J, the gap between germline ends came to 12 bases. The CDR3 length is 14 residues.

The V and J genes are TRBV2 and TRBJ1-2, with 12 bases identical to TRBD1. The CDR3 consists of 16 residues. V lost 6 bases to trimming and J lost 4 bases; unmatched junction nucleotides: 9. Germline V lookup: CDR1 SNHLY, CDR2 FYNNEI. The CDR3 here is CASRDLGTGGAYGYTF. CDR3 DNA sequence: TGTGCCAGCAGGGACCTTGGGACAGGGGGCGCCTATGGCTACACCTTC. Looking up the rest from reference TRBV2 and TRBJ1-2 gives the full variable domain: EPEVTQTPSHQVTQMGQEVILRCVPISNHLYFYWYRQILGQKVEFLVSFYNNEISEKSEIFDDQFSVERPDGSNFTLKIRSTKLEDSAMYFCASRDLGTGGAYGYTFGSGTRLTVV.

The J gene is TRBJ2-1, the V gene TRBV27; the D gene is possibly TRBD2 (6 bases). Deletions cut 5 bases from V and 5 bases from J, with 16 bases between. The CDR3 length is 15 residues. Germline values: CDR1 MNHEY, CDR2 SMNVEV (reference sequence). Here the CDR3 reads CASSLNYGSNNEQFF. Here the CDR3 DNA reads TGTGCCAGCAGTCTCAACTACGGGAGTAACAATGAGCAGTTCTTC.

This clone showed up just once. The chain recombines TRBV6-5 with TRBJ2-3; perhaps TRBD2 as D (7 bases). Trimming took 0 bases from V and 3 from J, leaving 10 bases between them. Germline CDR1 is MNHEY and CDR2 is SVGAGI. CDR3 length: 15 residues. In nucleotides, the CDR3 is TGTGCCAGCAGTTACTCGGGGGGGCGGACAGATACGCAGTATTTT. It encodes CASSYSGGRTDTQYF.

About this clone: Different DNA sequences within this sample yield the same CDR3. This sequence joins TRBV2 and TRBJ1-1, with D perhaps TRBD1 (5 bases). From germline, CDR1 is SNHLY and CDR2 FYNNEI. V gave up 3 bases and J gave up 0 bases, with 5 bases separating them. The CDR3 runs 13 residues. The CDR3 DNA is TGTGCCAGCAGTGAGGGGCTGAACACTGAAGCTTTCTTT. Protein sequence: CASSEGLNTEAFF. Supplemented by reference TRBV2 and TRBJ1-1, the full variable domain reads EPEVTQTPSHQVTQMGQEVILRCVPISNHLYFYWYRQILGQKVEFLVSFYNNEISEKSEIFDDQFSVERPDGSNFTLKIRSTKLEDSAMYFCASSEGLNTEAFFGQGTRLTVV.

The chain uses TRBV7-9 and TRBJ2-5, with no clear D. CDR1 and CDR2 from the germline V gene are SEHNR and FQNEAQ (reference sequence). The CDR3 consists of 14 residues. V lost 0 bases and J lost 5, with 10 bases in between. CDR3 in amino acids: CASSLAVESETQYF. CDR3 nucleotides: TGTGCCAGCAGCTTAGCTGTAGAATCGGAGACCCAGTACTTC.

The V gene is TRBV18, the J gene TRBJ2-7, with a possible D match to TRBD2 (5 bases). From germline, CDR1 is KGHSH and CDR2 LQKENI. V gave up 2 bases and J gave up 10 bases, with 21 bases separating them. The CDR3 has 15 residues. The CDR3 nucleotides are TGTGCCAGCTCACCAGGGCCTTTACGTGCAGGAGGACAGTACTTC. Its protein is CASSPGPLRAGGQYF.

The chain links TRBV5-1 to TRBJ2-1; D ambiguous. Looked up from germline, CDR1 is SGHRS and CDR2 is YFSETQ. V lost 0 bases to trimming and J lost 8 bases, with 3 bases between them. The CDR3 has 11 residues. The CDR3 sequence: CASSLDYEQFF. CDR3 in DNA: TGCGCCAGCAGCTTGGACTATGAGCAGTTCTTC.

CDR3 DNA: TGTGCCAGCAGCCGCAGAGGGATTCAAGAGACCCAGTACTTC. Protein: CASSRRGIQETQYF. This chain joins TRBV9 and TRBJ2-5, with a possible D match to TRBD2 (5 bases). The V end lost 4 bases, the J end lost 2 bases, and 12 bases lay between the germline ends. This CDR3 is 14 amino acids long. Germline V gene sequence: CDR1 SGDLS, CDR2 YYNGEE.

The chain has TRBV6-5 and TRBJ2-1, with 8 bases aligning to TRBD1. The CDR3 has 15 residues. Germline CDR1 MNHEY, CDR2 SVGAGI. V was clipped by 7 bases and J by 2 bases; unmatched bases: 7. CDR3 in amino acids: CASTRTGGPYNEQFF. CDR3 nucleotides: TGTGCCAGCACCCGAACAGGGGGACCCTACAATGAGCAGTTCTTC.

The V gene is TRBV12-3 or TRBV12-4, the J gene TRBJ1-1, with a possible D match to TRBD1 (5 bases). This CDR3 is built from 13 residues. Trimming left V 5 bases short and J 6 bases short, with 13 bases between. The CDR3 DNA follows: TGTGCCAGCAGTCCCTGGGGGGTGGCTGAAGCTTTCTTT. Amino acid sequence: CASSPWGVAEAFF.

This chain uses TRBV5-1 with TRBJ1-2, with TRBD1 matching 9 bases. Losses at the gene ends were 4 bases for V and 3 bases for J; bases not matched to a gene: 7. CDR1 and CDR2 from the germline V gene are SGHRS and YFSETQ. The CDR3 has 15 residues. The CDR3 nucleotides are TGCGCCAGCAGCCCGGACAGGGGTGCGGACTATGGCTACACCTTC. This codes for CASSPDRGADYGYTF.

This chain links TRBV18 with TRBJ1-2; no clear D gene. The CDR3 loop spans 13 amino acids. Trimming left V 3 bases short and J 8 bases short, with 13 bases between. From germline, CDR1 is KGHSH and CDR2 LQKENI. The CDR3 loop is CASSPVNTEGYTF. The CDR3 DNA reads TGTGCCAGCTCACCCGTTAACACAGAGGGCTACACCTTC.

The genes are TRBV5-4 and TRBJ2-1; 10 bases align to TRBD1. The CDR3 extends over 15 amino acids. Germline V gene sequence: CDR1 SGHNT, CDR2 YYREEE (reference sequence). Trimming cost V 3 bases and J 2 bases; bases outside gene matches: 2. The CDR3 nucleotides read TGTGCCAGCAGCTGGGGGACAGGGGCCTACAATGAGCAGTTCTTC. Residues: CASSWGTGAYNEQFF.

J is TRBJ1-2 and V is TRBV30; 8 bases line up with TRBD1. The CDR3 covers 12 residues. The junction had 6 bases not matched to a gene; V was cut back by 5 bases and J by 7 bases. Germline V lookup: CDR1 GTSNPN, CDR2 SVGIG (reference sequence). In DNA form, the CDR3 reads TGTGCCTGGGACCAGACAGGGGTTGGCTACACCTTC. Its protein product is CAWDQTGVGYTF.

The chain uses TRBV25-1 and TRBJ1-2; a weak D match, TRBD1 (5 bases). The CDR3 is made up of 13 amino acids. CDR1 and CDR2 from the germline V gene are MGHDK and SYGVNS. V lost 6 bases, J lost 8 bases, and 16 bases lay in between. In DNA, the CDR3 is TGTGCCAGCAGGGACGGAGGGGAGGGCGGCTACACCTTC. Translated, it gives CASRDGGEGGYTF.

CDR3 coding DNA: TGTGCCAGCAGTCTCCGGGACAGAACTAAAAACATTCAGTACTTC. Translated, it gives CASSLRDRTKNIQYF. J is TRBJ2-4 and V is TRBV11-1, with 7 bases that match TRBD1. This CDR3 is 15 amino acids long. The ends lost 6 bases at V and 4 bases at J; junction bases unmatched: 9. Germline V gene sequence: CDR1 SGHAT, CDR2 FQDESV (reference sequence).

The rearrangement uses TRBV12-3 or TRBV12-4 and TRBJ2-1; a possible D gene is TRBD2 (6 bases). The germline V and J ends were trimmed by 6 bases and 8 bases, with 8 bases remaining between them. The CDR3 length is 11 residues. CDR3 region: CASREGYEQFF. The CDR3, as DNA: TGTGCCAGCAGGGAGGGGTATGAGCAGTTCTTC.

V is TRBV5-6 and J is TRBJ1-5; D may be TRBD1 (6 bases). The CDR3 runs 14 residues. Between the trimmed V and J ends, which lost 0 bases and 3 bases, there was a span of 7 bases. The germline V gene encodes CDR1 SGHDT and CDR2 YYEEEE. The CDR3 DNA reads as TGTGCCAGCAGCTTGGGGACAGTCAATCAGCCCCAGCATTTT. Its translation: CASSLGTVNQPQHF.

This clone has only one observation. CDR3: CASAWGDKTGYTF. The CDR3 nucleotides read TGTGCCAGTGCTTGGGGGGATAAGACTGGCTACACCTTC. V is TRBV19 and J is TRBJ1-2, with D perhaps TRBD1 (5 bases). CDR1 is LNHDA, CDR2 SQIVND, per germline (reference sequence). CDR3 length: 13 amino acids. Trimming removed 8 bases at V and 7 bases at J, with 17 bases between.

The chain is built from TRBV4-1 and TRBJ1-2; 8 positions agree with TRBD1. CDR1 and CDR2 (germline): MGHRA, YSYEKL. The CDR3 is 12 residues long. The J segment lost 12 bases and the V segment lost 0 bases, leaving 3 bases of the junction unmatched. CDR3 loop: CASSQEDRGHTF. DNA for the CDR3: TGCGCCAGCAGCCAAGAAGACAGGGGACACACCTTC.